This TCR beta chain was profiled in a study of CD8 T cells in Susac syndrome. A single count supports this clonotype. An input of about 0.5 to 1 ug of RNA was subjected to reverse transcription using random hexamers. TCRdb processed the immunoSEQ multiplex PCR reads anew with MiXCR; each CDR3 protein has one entry. This table has more than 95,000 distinct CDR3 sequences, 90% to 95% appearing once. The CDR3 is 18 amino acids. Germline trimming cut 6 bases from V and 0 bases from J; bases unmatched to any gene: 13. The germline gives CDR1 SQVTM, CDR2 ANQGSEA. The multiple sclerosis controls, all treatment-naive patients, had relapsing-remitting disease that was stable or active. In contrast to the negatively isolated CD8+ and CD4+ T cells, TEMRA cells were FACS-enriched.

The TCR was taken from a human donor with multiple sclerosis. The J gene is TRBJ2-1, the V gene TRBV29-1, with 11 positions matching TRBD2. Sequenced sample: CD8+ T cells from PBMCs. The CDR3 protein is CSVREASGGPSSYNEQFF. The CDR3 region has the DNA TGCAGCGTGAGAGAGGCTAGCGGGGGGCCGAGCTCCTACAATGAGCAGTTCTTC.